This T cell receptor (beta chain) comes out of a study of cytomegalovirus exposure and HLA in healthy donors. The study ran its PCR with 60 Vbeta and 13 Jbeta primers. The protocol was immunoSEQ multiplex PCR, while the TCRdb copy is restricted to in-frame clones and leaves out a portion. The table lists roughly 170,000 clones, around 75% of them singletons. General study points: The listing of some 170 TCR beta chains classed them as cytomegalovirus-associated.

At collection, donors were nominally healthy, but unrecorded immune exposures were probable. Germline V gene data show CDR1 as SGHRS and CDR2 as YFSETQ. The CDR3 sequence is 16 residues long. V lost 4 bases, J lost 4 bases, and 8 bases stayed unmatched. Turning to this clone: Its target is unknown.

The gene calls are TRBV5-1 and TRBJ1-1, with 12 bases lining up with TRBD1. This TCR derives from a female donor in good health and CMV-seronegative. Sequenced: PBMCs. CDR3 coding DNA: TGCGCCAGCAGCGGGACAGGGGGCCGATTGGGCACTGAAGCTTTCTTT. It translates to CASSGTGGRLGTEAFF. Filled out from reference TRBV5-1 and TRBJ1-1, the complete variable domain reads KAGVTQTPRYLIKTRGQQVTLSCSPISGHRSVSWYQQTPGQGLQFLFEYFSETQRNKGNFPGRFSGRQFSNSRSEMNVSTLELGDSALYLCASSGTGGRLGTEAFFGQGTRLTVV.